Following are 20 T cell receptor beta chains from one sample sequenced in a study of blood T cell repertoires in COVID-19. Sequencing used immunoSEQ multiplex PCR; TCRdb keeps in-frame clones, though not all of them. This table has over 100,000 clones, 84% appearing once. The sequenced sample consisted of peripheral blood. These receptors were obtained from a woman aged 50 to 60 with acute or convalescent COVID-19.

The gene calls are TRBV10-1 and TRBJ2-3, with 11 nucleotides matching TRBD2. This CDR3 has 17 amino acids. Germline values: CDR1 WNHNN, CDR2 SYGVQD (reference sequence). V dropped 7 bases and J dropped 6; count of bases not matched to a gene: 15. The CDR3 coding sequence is TGCGCCAGCATCCCTTTAGCGGGGGGGCCCCGCAGGGATACGCAGTATTTT. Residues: CASIPLAGGPRRDTQYF.

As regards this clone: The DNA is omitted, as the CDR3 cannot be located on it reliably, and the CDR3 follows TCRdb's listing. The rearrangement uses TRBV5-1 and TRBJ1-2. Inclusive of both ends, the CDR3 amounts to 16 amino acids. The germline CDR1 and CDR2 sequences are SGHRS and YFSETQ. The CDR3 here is CASSPQFGSGVDGYTF.

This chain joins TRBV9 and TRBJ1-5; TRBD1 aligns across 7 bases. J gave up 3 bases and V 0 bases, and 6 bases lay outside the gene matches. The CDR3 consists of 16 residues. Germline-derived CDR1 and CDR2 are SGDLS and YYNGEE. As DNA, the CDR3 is TGTGCCAGCAGCGTAGGTGATGGACAGGTCAATCAGCCCCAGCATTTT. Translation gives CASSVGDGQVNQPQHF.

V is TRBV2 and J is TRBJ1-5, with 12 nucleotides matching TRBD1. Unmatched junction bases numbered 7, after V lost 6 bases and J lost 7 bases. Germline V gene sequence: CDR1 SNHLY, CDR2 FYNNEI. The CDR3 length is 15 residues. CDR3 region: CASRAGQGAGQPQHF. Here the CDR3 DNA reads TGTGCCAGCAGAGCGGGACAGGGGGCAGGGCAGCCCCAGCATTTT. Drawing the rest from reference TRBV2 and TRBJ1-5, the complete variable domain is EPEVTQTPSHQVTQMGQEVILRCVPISNHLYFYWYRQILGQKVEFLVSFYNNEISEKSEIFDDQFSVERPDGSNFTLKIRSTKLEDSAMYFCASRAGQGAGQPQHFGDGTRLSIL.

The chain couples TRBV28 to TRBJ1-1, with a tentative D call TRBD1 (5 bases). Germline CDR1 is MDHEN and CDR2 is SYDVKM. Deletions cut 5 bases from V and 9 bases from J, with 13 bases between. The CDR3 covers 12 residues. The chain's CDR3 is CASSTRQGKAFF. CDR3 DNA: TGTGCCAGCAGTACCCGCCAGGGAAAAGCTTTCTTT.

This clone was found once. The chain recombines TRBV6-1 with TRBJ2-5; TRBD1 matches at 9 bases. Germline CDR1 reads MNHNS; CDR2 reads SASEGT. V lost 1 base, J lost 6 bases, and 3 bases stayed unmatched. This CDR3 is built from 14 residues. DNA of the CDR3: TGTGCCAGCAGTGAAGGGGGACAGGGCAAGACCCAGTACTTC. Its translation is CASSEGGQGKTQYF.

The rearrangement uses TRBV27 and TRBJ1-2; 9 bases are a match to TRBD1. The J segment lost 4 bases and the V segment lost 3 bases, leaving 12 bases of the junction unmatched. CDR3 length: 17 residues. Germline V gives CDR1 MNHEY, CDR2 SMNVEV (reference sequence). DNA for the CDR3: TGTGCCAGCAGTTTTCGGACAGGGGCGCCCTTACCCTATGGCTACACCTTC. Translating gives CASSFRTGAPLPYGYTF.

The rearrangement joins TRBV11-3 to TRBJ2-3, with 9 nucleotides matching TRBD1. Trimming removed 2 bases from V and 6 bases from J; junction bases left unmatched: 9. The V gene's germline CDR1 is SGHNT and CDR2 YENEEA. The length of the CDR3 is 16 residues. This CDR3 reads CASSLRPGQGPDTQYF. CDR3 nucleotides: TGTGCCAGCAGCTTACGTCCGGGACAGGGACCGGATACGCAGTATTTT.

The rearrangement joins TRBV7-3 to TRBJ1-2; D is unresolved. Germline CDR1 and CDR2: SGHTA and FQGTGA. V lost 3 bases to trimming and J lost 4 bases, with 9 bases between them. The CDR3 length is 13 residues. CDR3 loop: CASSFQSGYGYTF. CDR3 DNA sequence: TGTGCCAGCAGCTTCCAGTCGGGCTATGGCTACACCTTC.

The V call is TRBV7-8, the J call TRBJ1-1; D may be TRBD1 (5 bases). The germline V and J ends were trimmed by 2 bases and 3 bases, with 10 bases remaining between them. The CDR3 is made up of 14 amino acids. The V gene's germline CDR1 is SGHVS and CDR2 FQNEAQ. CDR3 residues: CASSLRGGDTEAFF. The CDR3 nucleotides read TGTGCCAGCAGCTTACGGGGAGGGGACACTGAAGCTTTCTTT.

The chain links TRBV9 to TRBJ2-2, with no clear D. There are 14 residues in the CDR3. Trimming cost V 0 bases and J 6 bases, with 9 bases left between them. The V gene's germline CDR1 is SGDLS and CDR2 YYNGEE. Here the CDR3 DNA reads TGTGCCAGCAGCGTAGCGTCCCGGGCCGGGGAGCTGTTTTTT. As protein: CASSVASRAGELFF.

The CDR3 here is CASSYYRATEAFF. The CDR3 coding sequence is TGTGCCAGCAGCTATTACAGGGCCACTGAAGCTTTCTTT. This chain joins TRBV12-3 or TRBV12-4 and TRBJ1-1, with D perhaps TRBD1 (6 bases). V was pared by 6 bases and J by 4 bases, with 12 bases between. This CDR3 is built from 13 residues.

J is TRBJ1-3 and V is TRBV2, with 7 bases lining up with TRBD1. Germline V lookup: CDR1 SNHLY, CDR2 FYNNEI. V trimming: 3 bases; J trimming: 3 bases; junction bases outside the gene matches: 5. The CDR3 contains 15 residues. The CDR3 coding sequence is TGTGCCAGCAGTGAGTGGGACAGCCTTGGAAACACCATATATTTT. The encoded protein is CASSEWDSLGNTIYF.

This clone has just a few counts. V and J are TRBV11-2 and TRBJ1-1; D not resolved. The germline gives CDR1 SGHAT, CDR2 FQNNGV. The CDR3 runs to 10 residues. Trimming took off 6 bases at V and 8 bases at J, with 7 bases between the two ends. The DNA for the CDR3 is TGTGCCAGCAGACGACTCGAAGCTTTCTTT. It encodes CASRRLEAFF.

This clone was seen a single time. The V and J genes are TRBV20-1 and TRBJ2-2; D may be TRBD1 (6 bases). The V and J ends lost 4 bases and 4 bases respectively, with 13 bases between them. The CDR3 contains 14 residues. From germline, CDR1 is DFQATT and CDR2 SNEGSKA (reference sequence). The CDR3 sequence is CSANEQGGTGELFF. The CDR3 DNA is TGCAGTGCTAATGAACAGGGCGGCACCGGGGAGCTGTTTTTT.

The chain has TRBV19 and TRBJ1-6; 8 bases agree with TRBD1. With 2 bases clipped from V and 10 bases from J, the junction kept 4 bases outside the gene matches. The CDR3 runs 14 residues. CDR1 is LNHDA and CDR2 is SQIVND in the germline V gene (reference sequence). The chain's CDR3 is CASSIPQGASPLHF. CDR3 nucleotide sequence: TGTGCCAGTAGTATACCCCAGGGGGCCTCACCCCTCCACTTT.

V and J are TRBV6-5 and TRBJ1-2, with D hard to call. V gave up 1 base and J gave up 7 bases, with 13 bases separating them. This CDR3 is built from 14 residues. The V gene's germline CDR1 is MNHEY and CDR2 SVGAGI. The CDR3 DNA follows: TGTGCCAGCAGTTACTTTCCCCGACTTGGTGGCTACACCTTC. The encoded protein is CASSYFPRLGGYTF.

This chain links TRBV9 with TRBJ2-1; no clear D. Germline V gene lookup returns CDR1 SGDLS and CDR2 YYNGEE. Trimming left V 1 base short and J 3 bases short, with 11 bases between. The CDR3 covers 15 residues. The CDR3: CASSVKTSSYNEQFF. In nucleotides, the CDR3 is TGTGCCAGCAGCGTAAAGACAAGCAGCTACAATGAGCAGTTCTTC.

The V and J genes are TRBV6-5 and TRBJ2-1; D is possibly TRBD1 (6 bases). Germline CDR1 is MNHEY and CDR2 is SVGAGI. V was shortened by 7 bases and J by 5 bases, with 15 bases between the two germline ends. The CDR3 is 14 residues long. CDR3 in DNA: TGTGCCAGCATCACGACTTGGACAGACAATGAGCAGTTCTTC. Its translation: CASITTWTDNEQFF.

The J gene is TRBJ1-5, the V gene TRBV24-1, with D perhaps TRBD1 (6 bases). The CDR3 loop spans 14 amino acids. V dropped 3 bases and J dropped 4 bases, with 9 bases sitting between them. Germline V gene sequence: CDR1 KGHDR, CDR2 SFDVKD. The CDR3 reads CATSDRGGNQPQHF. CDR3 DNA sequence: TGTGCCACCAGTGATAGAGGGGGAAATCAGCCCCAGCATTTT.